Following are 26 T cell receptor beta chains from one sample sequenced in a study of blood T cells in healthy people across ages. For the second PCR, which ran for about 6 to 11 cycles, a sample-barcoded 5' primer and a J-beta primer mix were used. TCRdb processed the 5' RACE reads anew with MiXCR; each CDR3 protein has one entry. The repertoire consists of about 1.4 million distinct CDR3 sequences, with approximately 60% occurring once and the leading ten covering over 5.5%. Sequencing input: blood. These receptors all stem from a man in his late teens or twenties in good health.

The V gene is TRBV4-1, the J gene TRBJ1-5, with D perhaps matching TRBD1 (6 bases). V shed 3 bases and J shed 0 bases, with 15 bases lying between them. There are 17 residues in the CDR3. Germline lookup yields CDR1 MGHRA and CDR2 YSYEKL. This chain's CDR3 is CASSQVGALYSNQPQHF. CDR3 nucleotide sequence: TGCGCCAGCAGCCAGGTGGGGGCTCTTTATAGCAATCAGCCCCAGCATTTT.

CDR3 nucleotides: TGTGCCAGCAGTGAGGCTTCTTATGGCTACACCTTC. It yields the protein CASSEASYGYTF. The chain uses TRBV6-1 and TRBJ1-2; D gene uncertain. Germline lookup yields CDR1 MNHNS and CDR2 SASEGT. The CDR3 extends over 12 amino acids. Trimming took 3 bases from V and 5 from J, leaving 7 bases between them.

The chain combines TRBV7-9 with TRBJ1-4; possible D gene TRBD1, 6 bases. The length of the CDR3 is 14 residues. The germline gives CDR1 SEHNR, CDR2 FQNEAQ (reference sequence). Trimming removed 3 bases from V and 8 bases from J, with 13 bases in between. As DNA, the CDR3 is TGTGCCAGCAGCTTGGCAGGACAGCCAGAAAAACTGTTTTTT. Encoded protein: CASSLAGQPEKLFF.

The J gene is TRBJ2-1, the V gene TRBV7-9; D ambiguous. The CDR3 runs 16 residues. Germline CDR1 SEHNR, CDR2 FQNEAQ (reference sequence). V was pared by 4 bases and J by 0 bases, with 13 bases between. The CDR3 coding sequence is TGTGCCAGCAGCTCCTTCCGGAGAATCTCCTACAATGAGCAGTTCTTC. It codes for CASSSFRRISYNEQFF.

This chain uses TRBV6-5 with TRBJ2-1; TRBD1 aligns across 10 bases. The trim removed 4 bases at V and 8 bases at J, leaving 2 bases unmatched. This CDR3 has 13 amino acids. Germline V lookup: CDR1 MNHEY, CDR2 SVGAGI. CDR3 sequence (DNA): TGTGCCAGCAGTTCCGGGACAGGGGATGAGCAGTTCTTC. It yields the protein CASSSGTGDEQFF.

In DNA form, the CDR3 reads TGTGCCAGCAGCTTGGCTGCGGTGGGGAATTCACCCCTCCACTTT. This codes for CASSLAAVGNSPLHF. This chain connects TRBV5-5 to TRBJ1-6; D unresolved. Germline V lookup: CDR1 SGHKS, CDR2 YYEKEE (reference sequence). The CDR3 is 15 residues long. Deletions cut 0 bases from V and 7 bases from J, with 11 bases between.

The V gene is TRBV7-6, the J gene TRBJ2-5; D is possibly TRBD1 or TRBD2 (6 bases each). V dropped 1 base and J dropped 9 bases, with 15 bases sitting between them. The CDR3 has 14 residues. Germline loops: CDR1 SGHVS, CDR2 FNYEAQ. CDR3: CASSLERGRSPQYF. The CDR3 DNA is TGTGCCAGCAGCTTAGAGAGGGGGAGGAGCCCCCAGTACTTC.

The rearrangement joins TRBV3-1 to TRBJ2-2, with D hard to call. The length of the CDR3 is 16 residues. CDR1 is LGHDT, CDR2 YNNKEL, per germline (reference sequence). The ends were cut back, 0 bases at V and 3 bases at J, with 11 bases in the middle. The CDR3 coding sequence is TGTGCCAGCAGCCAAGATCGGGCAGGTTACACCGGGGAGCTGTTTTTT. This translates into CASSQDRAGYTGELFF.

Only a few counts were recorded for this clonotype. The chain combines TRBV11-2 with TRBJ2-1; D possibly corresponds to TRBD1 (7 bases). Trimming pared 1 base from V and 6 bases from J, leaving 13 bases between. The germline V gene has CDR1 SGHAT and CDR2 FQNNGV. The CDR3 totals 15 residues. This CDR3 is CASSLAGGPCNEQFF. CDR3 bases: TGTGCCAGCAGCTTAGCAGGGGGGCCCTGCAATGAGCAGTTCTTC.

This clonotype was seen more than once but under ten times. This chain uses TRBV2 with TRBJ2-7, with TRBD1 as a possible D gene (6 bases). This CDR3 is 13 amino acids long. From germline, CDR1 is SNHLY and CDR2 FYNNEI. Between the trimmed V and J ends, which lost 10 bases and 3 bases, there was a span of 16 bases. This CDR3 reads CATFPEGGYEQYF. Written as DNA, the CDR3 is TGTGCCACCTTTCCCGAAGGGGGCTACGAGCAGTACTTC.

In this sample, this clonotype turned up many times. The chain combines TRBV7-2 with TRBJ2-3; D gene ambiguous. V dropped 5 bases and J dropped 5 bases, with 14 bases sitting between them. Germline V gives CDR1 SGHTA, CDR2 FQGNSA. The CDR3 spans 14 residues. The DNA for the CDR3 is TGTGCCAGCAGCCTGCTTGGAAGTGTAGATACGCAGTATTTT. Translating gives CASSLLGSVDTQYF.

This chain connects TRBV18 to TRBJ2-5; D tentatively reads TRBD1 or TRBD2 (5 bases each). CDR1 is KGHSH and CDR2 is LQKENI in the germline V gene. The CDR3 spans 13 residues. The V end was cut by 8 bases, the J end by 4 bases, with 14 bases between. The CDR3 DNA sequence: TGTGCCAGCAGCCCCCGGGACGGAGAGACCCAGTACTTC. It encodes CASSPRDGETQYF.

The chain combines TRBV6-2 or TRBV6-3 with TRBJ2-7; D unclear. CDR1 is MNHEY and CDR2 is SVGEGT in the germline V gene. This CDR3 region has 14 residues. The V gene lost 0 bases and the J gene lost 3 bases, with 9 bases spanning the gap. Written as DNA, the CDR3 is TGTGCCAGCAGTTACTCGATGAGTGACTACGAGCAGTACTTC. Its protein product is CASSYSMSDYEQYF.

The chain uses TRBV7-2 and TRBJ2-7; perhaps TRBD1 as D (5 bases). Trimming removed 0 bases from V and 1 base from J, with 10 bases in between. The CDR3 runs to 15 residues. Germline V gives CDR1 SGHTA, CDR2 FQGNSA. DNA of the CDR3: TGTGCCAGCAGCTTAGCGGCAGGGCAATCCTACGAGCAGTACTTC. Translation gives CASSLAAGQSYEQYF.

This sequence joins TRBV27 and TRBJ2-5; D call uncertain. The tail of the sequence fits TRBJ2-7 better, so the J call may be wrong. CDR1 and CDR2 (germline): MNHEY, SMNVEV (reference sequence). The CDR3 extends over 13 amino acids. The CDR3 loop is CASSLDLSGEQYF. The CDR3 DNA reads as TGTGCCAGCAGTTTGGACCTTTCGGGCGAGCAGTACTTC.

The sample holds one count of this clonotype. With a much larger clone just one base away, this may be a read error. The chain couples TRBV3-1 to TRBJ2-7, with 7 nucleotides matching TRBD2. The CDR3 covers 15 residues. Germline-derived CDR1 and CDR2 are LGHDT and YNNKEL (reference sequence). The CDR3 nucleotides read TGTGCCAGCGGCCAGGGAGGGCGCGTGAACTACGAGCAGTACTTC. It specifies CASGQGGRVNYEQYF.

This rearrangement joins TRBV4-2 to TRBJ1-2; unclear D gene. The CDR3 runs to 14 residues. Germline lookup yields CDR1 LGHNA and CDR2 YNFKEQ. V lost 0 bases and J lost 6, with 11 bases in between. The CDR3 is CASSQDLEGDGYTF. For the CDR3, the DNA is TGTGCCAGCAGCCAAGATTTAGAGGGCGATGGCTACACCTTC.

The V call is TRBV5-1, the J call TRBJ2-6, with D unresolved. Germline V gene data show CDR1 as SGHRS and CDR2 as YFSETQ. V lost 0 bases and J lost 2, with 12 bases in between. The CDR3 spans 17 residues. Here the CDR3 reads CASSLEAGSAGANVLTF. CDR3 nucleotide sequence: TGCGCCAGCAGCTTGGAGGCCGGCTCGGCTGGGGCCAACGTCCTGACTTTC.

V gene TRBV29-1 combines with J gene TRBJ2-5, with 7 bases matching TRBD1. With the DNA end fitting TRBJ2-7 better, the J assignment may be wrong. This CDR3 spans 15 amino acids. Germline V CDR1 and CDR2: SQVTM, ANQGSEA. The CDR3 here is CSVEDGNRGAYEQYF. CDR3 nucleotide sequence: TGCAGCGTTGAAGATGGAAACAGGGGAGCCTACGAGCAGTACTTC.

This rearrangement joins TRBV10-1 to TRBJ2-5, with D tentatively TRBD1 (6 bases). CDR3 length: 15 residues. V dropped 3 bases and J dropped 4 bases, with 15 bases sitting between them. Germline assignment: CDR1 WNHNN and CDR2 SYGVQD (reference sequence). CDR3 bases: TGCGCCAGCAGTGAAGCGACAGGCGTGGGAGAGACCCAGTACTTC. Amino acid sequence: CASSEATGVGETQYF.

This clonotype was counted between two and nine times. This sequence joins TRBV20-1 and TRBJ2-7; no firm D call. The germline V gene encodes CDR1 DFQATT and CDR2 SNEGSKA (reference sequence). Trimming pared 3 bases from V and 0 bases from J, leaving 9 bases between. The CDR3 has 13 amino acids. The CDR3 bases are TGCAGTGCTAGCTCTCCCAGCTCCTACGAGCAGTACTTC. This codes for CSASSPSSYEQYF.

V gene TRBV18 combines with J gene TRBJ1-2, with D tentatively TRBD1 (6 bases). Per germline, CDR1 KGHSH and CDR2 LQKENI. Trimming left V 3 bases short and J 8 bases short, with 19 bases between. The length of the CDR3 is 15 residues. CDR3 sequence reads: CASSPPRGAIGGYTF. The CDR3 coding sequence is TGTGCCAGCTCACCTCCCAGGGGCGCCATCGGCGGCTACACCTTC.

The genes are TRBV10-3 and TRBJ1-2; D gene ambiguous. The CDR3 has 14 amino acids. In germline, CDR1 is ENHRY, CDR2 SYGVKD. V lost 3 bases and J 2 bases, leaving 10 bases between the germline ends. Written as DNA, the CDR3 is TGTGCCATCAGTGAAGGTTCCCTGAACTATGGCTACACCTTC. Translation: CAISEGSLNYGYTF.

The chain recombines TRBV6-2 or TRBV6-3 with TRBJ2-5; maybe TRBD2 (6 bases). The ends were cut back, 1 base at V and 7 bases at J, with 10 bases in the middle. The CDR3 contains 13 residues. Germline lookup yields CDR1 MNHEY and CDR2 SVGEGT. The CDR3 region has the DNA TGTGCCAGCAGTTACTTGGCGCGGGGGACCCAGTACTTC. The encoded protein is CASSYLARGTQYF.

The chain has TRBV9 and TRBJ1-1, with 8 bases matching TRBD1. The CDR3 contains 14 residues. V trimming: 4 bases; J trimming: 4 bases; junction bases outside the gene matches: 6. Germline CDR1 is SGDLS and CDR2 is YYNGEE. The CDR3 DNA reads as TGTGCCAGCAGCTCACAGGGGGTGAGCACTGAAGCTTTCTTT. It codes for CASSSQGVSTEAFF.

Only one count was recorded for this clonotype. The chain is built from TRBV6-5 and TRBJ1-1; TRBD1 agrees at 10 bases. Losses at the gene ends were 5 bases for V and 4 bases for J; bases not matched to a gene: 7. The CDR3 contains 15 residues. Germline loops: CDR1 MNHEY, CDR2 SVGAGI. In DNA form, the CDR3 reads TGTGCCAGCAGTCCCCGGGACAGGGGACTCACTGAAGCTTTCTTT. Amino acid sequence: CASSPRDRGLTEAFF.